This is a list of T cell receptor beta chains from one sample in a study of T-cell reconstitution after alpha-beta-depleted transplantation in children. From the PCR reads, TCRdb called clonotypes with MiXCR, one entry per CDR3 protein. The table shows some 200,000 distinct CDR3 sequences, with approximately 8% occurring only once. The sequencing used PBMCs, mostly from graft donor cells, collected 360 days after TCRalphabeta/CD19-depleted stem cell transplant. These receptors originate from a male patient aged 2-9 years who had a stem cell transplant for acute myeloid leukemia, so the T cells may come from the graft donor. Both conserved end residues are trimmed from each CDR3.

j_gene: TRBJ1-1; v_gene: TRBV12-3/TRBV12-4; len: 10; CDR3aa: ASSLVGGEAF
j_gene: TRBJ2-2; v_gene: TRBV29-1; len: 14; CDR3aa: SVEDPQGRVTGELF
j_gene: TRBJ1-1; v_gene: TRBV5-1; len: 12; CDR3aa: ASSGGTGITEAF
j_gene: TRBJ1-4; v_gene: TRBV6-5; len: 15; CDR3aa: ASSRSHPQATNEKLF
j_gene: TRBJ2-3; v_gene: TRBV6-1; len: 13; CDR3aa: ASNPPGLETDTQY
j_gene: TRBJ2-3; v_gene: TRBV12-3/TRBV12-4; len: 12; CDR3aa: ATLSDSFTDTQY
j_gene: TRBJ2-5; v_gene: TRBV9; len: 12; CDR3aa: ASSVADSQETQY
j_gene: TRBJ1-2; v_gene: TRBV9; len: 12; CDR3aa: ASSPGPGSYGYT
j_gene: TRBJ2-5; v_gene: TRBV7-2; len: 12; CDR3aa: ASSLRRGEETQY
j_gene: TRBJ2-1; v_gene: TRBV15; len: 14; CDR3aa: ATSRGTSGRVDEQF
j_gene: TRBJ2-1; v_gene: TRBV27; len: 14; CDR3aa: ASSPGVAGGYNEQF
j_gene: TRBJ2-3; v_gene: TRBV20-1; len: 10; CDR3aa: SAQTGKDTQY
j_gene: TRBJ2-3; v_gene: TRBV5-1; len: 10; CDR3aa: ASQALEGTQY
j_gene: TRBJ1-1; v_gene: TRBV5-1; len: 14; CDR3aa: ASSGGGAGLATEAF
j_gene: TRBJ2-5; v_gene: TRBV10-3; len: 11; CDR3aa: AISGTAKETQY
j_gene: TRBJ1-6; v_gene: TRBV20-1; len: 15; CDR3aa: SARDQRSFPTVSPLH
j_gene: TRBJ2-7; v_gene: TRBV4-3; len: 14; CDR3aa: ASSQGFLTSGYEQY
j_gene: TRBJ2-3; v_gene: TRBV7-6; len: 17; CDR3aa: ASSLTPAARAHRRDTQY
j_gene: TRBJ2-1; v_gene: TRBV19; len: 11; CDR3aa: ASSIASTREQF
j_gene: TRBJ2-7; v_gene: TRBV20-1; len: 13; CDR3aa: SARDHRQVTYEQY
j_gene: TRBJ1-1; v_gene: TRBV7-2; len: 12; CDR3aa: ASSWTVSITEAF
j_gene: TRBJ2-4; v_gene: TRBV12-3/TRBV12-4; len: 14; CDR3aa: ASSSNLAGLKNIQY